This entry lists 31 T cell receptor beta chains sequenced from one sample in a study of blood T cell repertoires in COVID-19. Sequencing was performed with immunoSEQ multiplex PCR; in TCRdb, only in-frame clones are kept and a portion is missing. The table shows more than 300,000 clones, with around 84% occurring only once. Sample: PBMCs or T cells enriched from blood (not recorded which). These receptor sequences come from a woman between 18 and 30 years old who had recovered from COVID-19.

The chain links TRBV28 to TRBJ2-7; D is ambiguous. The V and J ends lost 6 bases and 0 bases respectively, with 6 bases between them. The germline V gene has CDR1 MDHEN and CDR2 SYDVKM. This CDR3 is 12 amino acids long. CDR3 sequence (DNA): TGTGCCAGCAGCAGGCGCTCCTACGAGCAGTACTTC. Its protein is CASSRRSYEQYF.

The CDR3 spells CASSTRGNTEAFF. The CDR3 DNA sequence: TGTGCCAGCAGTACTAGAGGGAACACTGAAGCTTTCTTT. V and J are TRBV2 and TRBJ1-1, with D uncertain. The CDR3 spans 13 residues. Trimming cost V 5 bases and J 1 base, with 8 bases left between them. Germline V CDR1 and CDR2: SNHLY, FYNNEI. The complete variable domain, with remaining parts taken from reference TRBV2 and TRBJ1-1, reads EPEVTQTPSHQVTQMGQEVILRCVPISNHLYFYWYRQILGQKVEFLVSFYNNEISEKSEIFDDQFSVERPDGSNFTLKIRSTKLEDSAMYFCASSTRGNTEAFFGQGTRLTVV.

The genes are TRBV20-1 and TRBJ2-7, with D maybe TRBD1 (5 bases). The germline V gene has CDR1 DFQATT and CDR2 SNEGSKA (reference sequence). V lost 4 bases, J lost 5 bases, and 6 bases lay in between. The length of the CDR3 is 10 residues. This CDR3 reads CSATGNEQYF. The CDR3 DNA is TGCAGTGCTACAGGGAACGAGCAGTACTTC.

CDR3 in DNA: TGTGCCAGCAAACCGACAGGGGGCAGTCAGCCCCAGCATTTT. As protein: CASKPTGGSQPQHF. This chain connects TRBV27 to TRBJ1-5, with 10 bases fitting TRBD1. CDR1 MNHEY and CDR2 SMNVEV come from the germline V gene (reference sequence). V shed 7 bases, J shed 6 bases, and the junction held 6 bases outside the gene matches. This CDR3 is 14 amino acids long.

The chain couples TRBV28 to TRBJ2-7, with TRBD1 matching 10 bases. Germline V CDR1 and CDR2: MDHEN, SYDVKM. CDR3 length equals 14 residues. With V trimmed by 3 bases and J by 2 bases, 1 base remained unmatched. The CDR3 DNA is TGTGCCAGCAGTTTCGGGACAGGGGCCTACGAGCAGTACTTC. Amino acids: CASSFGTGAYEQYF.

The chain employs TRBV7-9 and TRBJ1-5, with no clear D. This CDR3 is built from 12 residues. Germline V CDR1 and CDR2: SEHNR, FQNEAQ (reference sequence). The ends were cut back, 4 bases at V and 5 bases at J, with 6 bases in the middle. This CDR3 reads CASSYRDQPQHF. Written as DNA, the CDR3 is TGTGCCAGCAGCTACCGAGATCAGCCCCAGCATTTT. Filled out from reference TRBV7-9 and TRBJ1-5, the complete variable domain reads DTGVSQNPRHKITKRGQNVTFRCDPISEHNRLYWYRQTLGQGPEFLTYFQNEAQLEKSRLLSDRFSAERPKGSFSTLEIQRTEQGDSAMYLCASSYRDQPQHFGDGTRLSIL.

The chain is built from TRBV6-1 and TRBJ2-5; tentative D call: TRBD2 (6 bases). The germline gives CDR1 MNHNS, CDR2 SASEGT. This CDR3 is built from 13 residues. The V gene lost 1 base and the J gene lost 5 bases, with 8 bases spanning the gap. The CDR3 region has the DNA TGTGCCAGCAGTGAAGTCGCGGGGGAGACCCAGTACTTC. Protein product: CASSEVAGETQYF.

The CDR3 reads CAIGGRAHYEQYF. The CDR3 region has the DNA TGTGCCATCGGCGGGAGGGCCCATTACGAGCAGTACTTC. The genes are TRBV28 and TRBJ2-7; 9 positions match TRBD2. CDR3 length: 13 residues. The V gene end was trimmed by 10 bases and the J gene end by 4 bases; junction bases not matched to a gene: 8. CDR1 is MDHEN and CDR2 is SYDVKM in the germline V gene.

The chain links TRBV5-6 to TRBJ1-2; D is undetermined. Germline loops: CDR1 SGHDT, CDR2 YYEEEE. V gave up 0 bases and J gave up 3 bases, with 9 bases separating them. The CDR3 covers 14 residues. The chain's CDR3 is CASSLGPSDYGYTF. The CDR3 DNA sequence: TGTGCCAGCAGCTTGGGGCCCAGCGACTATGGCTACACCTTC.

The chain uses TRBV24-1 and TRBJ1-5, with 7 bases identical to TRBD1. CDR3 size: 15 residues. Germline loops: CDR1 KGHDR, CDR2 SFDVKD. The J segment lost 1 base and the V segment lost 3 bases, leaving 2 bases of the junction unmatched. The CDR3 sequence: CATSDRQGSNQPQHF. In nucleotides, the CDR3 is TGTGCCACCAGTGATCGACAGGGCAGCAATCAGCCCCAGCATTTT.

The chain joins TRBV5-1 to TRBJ1-4; TRBD1 aligns across 9 bases. Trimming removed 4 bases from V and 5 bases from J; junction bases left unmatched: 6. The CDR3 totals 15 residues. Germline loops: CDR1 SGHRS, CDR2 YFSETQ. The CDR3 DNA reads as TGCGCCAGCAGCCCTGGACAGGGGCAAAATGAAAAACTGTTTTTT. This codes for CASSPGQGQNEKLFF. Based on the CDR3 plus reference TRBV5-1 and TRBJ1-4, the full variable domain is KAGVTQTPRYLIKTRGQQVTLSCSPISGHRSVSWYQQTPGQGLQFLFEYFSETQRNKGNFPGRFSGRQFSNSRSEMNVSTLELGDSALYLCASSPGQGQNEKLFFGSGTQLSVL.

The CDR3 loop is CASGQGYQNIQYF. Here the CDR3 DNA reads TGTGCCAGCGGACAGGGGTACCAAAACATTCAGTACTTC. The gene calls are TRBV27 and TRBJ2-4; TRBD1 matches at 9 bases. The CDR3 contains 13 residues. The J segment lost 5 bases and the V segment lost 8 bases, leaving 4 bases of the junction unmatched. Germline loops: CDR1 MNHEY, CDR2 SMNVEV (reference sequence).

V and J are TRBV30 and TRBJ2-2; D gene uncertain. The germline V and J ends were trimmed by 0 bases and 4 bases, with 9 bases remaining between them. Per germline, CDR1 GTSNPN and CDR2 SVGIG (reference sequence). This CDR3 is built from 14 residues. The DNA for the CDR3 is TGTGCCTGGAGTGTAGGAGTGGGCACCGGGGAGCTGTTTTTT. Translated, it gives CAWSVGVGTGELFF.

As regards this clone: The sample carries other DNA sequences with the same CDR3. The rearrangement uses TRBV30 and TRBJ1-1, with unresolved D. Trimming took off 3 bases at V and 1 base at J, with 9 bases between the two ends. The CDR3 sequence is 13 residues long. Per the germline V gene, CDR1 is GTSNPN and CDR2 is SVGIG (reference sequence). CDR3 coding DNA: TGTGCCTGGAGCGCGGGCCGGAACACTGAAGCTTTCTTT. Translated, it gives CAWSAGRNTEAFF.

The chain carries TRBV2 and TRBJ1-1; D is unresolved. The germline V and J ends were trimmed by 8 bases and 0 bases, with 13 bases remaining between them. This CDR3 is built from 14 residues. Germline V gene data show CDR1 as SNHLY and CDR2 as FYNNEI. The CDR3 is CASANRYLNTEAFF. The CDR3 nucleotides read TGTGCCAGCGCAAACAGATATTTGAACACTGAAGCTTTCTTT.

The count of this clone is one. The chain recombines TRBV7-9 with TRBJ1-2, with 7 positions matching TRBD1. The CDR3 consists of 14 residues. Germline CDR1 and CDR2: SEHNR and FQNEAQ (reference sequence). Trimming removed 5 bases from V and 2 bases from J; junction bases left unmatched: 5. The CDR3, as DNA: TGTGCCAGCAGCGGCGGGACAGACAACTATGGCTACACCTTC. It translates to CASSGGTDNYGYTF.

V usage is TRBV11-2 and J usage is TRBJ1-2, with TRBD1 matching 9 bases. J lost 3 bases, V lost 6 bases, and 8 bases had no gene match. This CDR3 has 15 residues. Germline loops: CDR1 SGHAT, CDR2 FQNNGV. In nucleotides, the CDR3 is TGTGCCAGCAGTTACACAGGGGGCTCGGACTATGGCTACACCTTC. This translates into CASSYTGGSDYGYTF.

The count of this clone is one. CDR3: CASSLTGLAGAQETQYF. CDR3 coding DNA: TGTGCCAGCAGCTTAACGGGACTAGCGGGAGCTCAAGAGACCCAGTACTTC. The chain links TRBV7-3 to TRBJ2-5; 14 bases agree with TRBD2. Trimming removed 0 bases from V and 2 bases from J; junction bases left unmatched: 2. The CDR3 has 17 amino acids. Germline CDR1 is SGHTA and CDR2 is FQGTGA. Full variable domain (remainder filled in from reference TRBV7-3 and TRBJ2-5): GAGVSQTPSNKVTEKGKYVELRCDPISGHTALYWYRQSLGQGPEFLIYFQGTGAADDSGLPNDRFFAVRPEGSVSTLKIQRTERGDSAVYLCASSLTGLAGAQETQYFGPGTRLLVL.

The CDR3 loop reads CASSQAGTRDEQFF. The CDR3 nucleotides are TGTGCCAGCAGCCAAGCTGGGACTAGGGATGAGCAGTTCTTC. The rearrangement joins TRBV4-2 to TRBJ2-1; 8 bases match TRBD2. Germline loops: CDR1 LGHNA, CDR2 YNFKEQ. The CDR3 is 14 amino acids. Losses at the gene ends were 1 base for V and 8 bases for J; bases not matched to a gene: 4.

The genes are TRBV3-1 (or the pseudogene TRBV3-2) and TRBJ2-7; D is undetermined. Germline CDR1 LGHDT, CDR2 YNNKEL (reference sequence). Trimming took 0 bases from V and 2 from J, leaving 8 bases between them. The CDR3 has 14 residues. CDR3 amino acids: CASSQDSGTYEQYF. CDR3 in DNA: TGTGCCAGCAGCCAAGATTCGGGTACCTACGAGCAGTACTTC.

V gene TRBV2 combines with J gene TRBJ2-2; a possible D gene is TRBD1 (5 bases). Germline CDR1 and CDR2: SNHLY and FYNNEI. Trimming pared 6 bases from V and 1 base from J, leaving 15 bases between. The CDR3 loop spans 16 amino acids. CDR3 loop: CASSRQPPKNTGELFF. As DNA, the CDR3 is TGTGCCAGCAGCCGACAGCCTCCTAAGAACACCGGGGAGCTGTTTTTT. The variable domain in full, completed from reference TRBV2 and TRBJ2-2, reads EPEVTQTPSHQVTQMGQEVILRCVPISNHLYFYWYRQILGQKVEFLVSFYNNEISEKSEIFDDQFSVERPDGSNFTLKIRSTKLEDSAMYFCASSRQPPKNTGELFFGEGSRLTVL.

The gene calls are TRBV3-1 (or the pseudogene TRBV3-2) and TRBJ1-2; a weak D match, TRBD1 (5 bases). The CDR3 totals 15 residues. Trimming pared 3 bases from V and 4 bases from J, leaving 15 bases between. Germline V gene lookup returns CDR1 LGHDT and CDR2 YNNKEL (reference sequence). The CDR3 region has the DNA TGTGCCAGCAGCCAGAGAAGCACGGGGGGCTATGGCTACACCTTC. This translates into CASSQRSTGGYGYTF.

The CDR3 region is CAWSTRTTYDTDTQYF. CDR3 DNA: TGTGCCTGGAGTACCCGGACTACCTATGACACAGATACGCAGTATTTT. V and J are TRBV30 and TRBJ2-3; TRBD2 might be the D (6 bases). Trimming took off 2 bases at V and 2 bases at J, with 17 bases between the two ends. Germline CDR1 reads GTSNPN; CDR2 reads SVGIG (reference sequence). The CDR3 runs to 16 residues. Variable domain in full (rest from reference TRBV30 and TRBJ2-3): SQTIHQWPATLVQPVGSPLSLECTVEGTSNPNLYWYRQAAGRGLQLLFYSVGIGQISSEVPQNLSASRPQDRQFILSSKKLLLSDSGFYLCAWSTRTTYDTDTQYFGPGTRLTVL.

The chain employs TRBV24-1 and TRBJ2-3, with a tentative D call TRBD1 (6 bases). CDR3 length: 16 residues. Germline loops: CDR1 KGHDR, CDR2 SFDVKD. V was trimmed by 3 bases and J by 3 bases, leaving 15 bases between them. CDR3 DNA: TGTGCCACCAGTGATGTCCAGGGGTTAGGGACAGATACGCAGTATTTT. Protein sequence: CATSDVQGLGTDTQYF.

This chain links TRBV10-2 with TRBJ1-1, with D tentatively TRBD1 (6 bases). The V and J ends lost 6 bases and 1 base respectively, with 6 bases between them. Germline CDR1 is WSHSY and CDR2 is SAAADI. The CDR3 runs 12 residues. The CDR3 coding sequence is TGCGCCAGCAGAGGGGGGAACACTGAAGCTTTCTTT. Protein sequence: CASRGGNTEAFF.

The rearrangement uses TRBV1 and TRBJ1-1; the D call in the table, TRBD1, was not verified against the DNA. TRBV1 is a documented pseudogene. The CDR3 is 15 amino acids. The CDR3 loop reads CTSSQEGVSNTEAFF. CDR3 nucleotide sequence: TGCACCAGCAGCCAAGAAGGGGTTTCAAACACTGAAGCTTTCTTT.

The rearrangement joins TRBV5-1 to TRBJ1-2; 10 bases fit TRBD1. Germline V gene sequence: CDR1 SGHRS, CDR2 YFSETQ. J lost 5 bases, V lost 2 bases, and 6 bases had no gene match. There are 15 residues in the CDR3. CDR3 coding DNA: TGCGCCAGCAGCTTTGGGAAGGACAGGGGGTATGGCTACACCTTC. Encoded protein: CASSFGKDRGYGYTF.

The CDR3 reads CASSYSVQLNTEAFF. The CDR3 bases are TGTGCCAGCAGTTACTCTGTACAATTGAACACTGAAGCTTTCTTT. The chain has TRBV6-5 and TRBJ1-1; D gene ambiguous. This CDR3 is built from 15 residues. V lost 0 bases to trimming and J lost 0 bases, with 8 bases between them. Germline V CDR1 and CDR2: MNHEY, SVGAGI.

The V gene is TRBV28, the J gene TRBJ1-1; 7 nucleotides agree with TRBD1. The CDR3 sequence is 13 residues long. Germline lookup yields CDR1 MDHEN and CDR2 SYDVKM. With V trimmed by 5 bases and J by 9 bases, 9 bases remained unmatched. The DNA of the CDR3 is TGTGCCAGCAGTACAATGACAGGGAATAAAGCTTTCTTT. Protein product: CASSTMTGNKAFF.

The chain couples TRBV9 to TRBJ1-5, with 11 nucleotides matching TRBD1. The trim removed 0 bases at V and 6 bases at J, leaving 2 bases unmatched. The CDR3 consists of 15 residues. The V gene's germline CDR1 is SGDLS and CDR2 YYNGEE. CDR3 sequence reads: CASSVGGTGGQPQHF. The DNA for the CDR3 is TGTGCCAGCAGCGTAGGGGGGACAGGGGGTCAGCCCCAGCATTTT.

The J gene is TRBJ2-3, the V gene TRBV7-9; D not certain. The CDR3 is 16 residues long. Germline V gene data show CDR1 as SEHNR and CDR2 as FQNEAQ (reference sequence). The ends were cut back, 1 base at V and 1 base at J, with 12 bases in the middle. CDR3 nucleotides: TGTGCCAGCAGCTTAGTTTCAGGCAAAGGCACAGATACGCAGTATTTT. It translates to CASSLVSGKGTDTQYF.